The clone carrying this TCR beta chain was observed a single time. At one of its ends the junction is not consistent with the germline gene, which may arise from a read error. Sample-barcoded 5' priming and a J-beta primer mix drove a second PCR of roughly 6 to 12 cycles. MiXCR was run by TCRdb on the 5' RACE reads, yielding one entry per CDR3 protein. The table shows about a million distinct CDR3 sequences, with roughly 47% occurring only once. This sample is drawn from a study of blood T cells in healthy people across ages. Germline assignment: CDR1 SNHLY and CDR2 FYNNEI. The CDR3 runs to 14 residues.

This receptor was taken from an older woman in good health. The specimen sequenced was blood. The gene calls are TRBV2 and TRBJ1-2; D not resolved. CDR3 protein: CTSSEVSASVRYTF. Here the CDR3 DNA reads TGTACCAGCAGTGAAGTTTCGGCGTCAGTCCGCTACACCTTC.